The 7 T cell receptor beta chains given below trace back to one sample, sequenced in a study of cytomegalovirus exposure and HLA in healthy donors (dated by TCRdb to the late 2010s). Library method: the immunoSEQ multiplex PCR assay. For the multiplex PCR, a mixture combining 60 forward primers for TCR Vbeta segments and 13 reverse primers for TCR Jbeta segments was used. TCRdb took over this immuneACCESS table, retaining in-frame rearrangements with V and J assigned. Such tables are incomplete; in checked studies, under half of the missing clones stem from an unresolved V gene, and the remainder is unexplained. Within this sample are more than 95,000 clones, with more than 70% of them counted one time only. Of the sample, 16% falls within the top ten clones. Sequencing was carried out using PBMCs. These receptors were collected from a man aged 50-59 years in good health and CMV-seropositive.

The rearrangement uses TRBV9 and TRBJ2-1; 11 bases fit TRBD2. The CDR3 extends over 15 amino acids. Germline CDR1 reads SGDLS; CDR2 reads YYNGEE. Trimming cost V 2 bases and J 6 bases; bases outside gene matches: 4. CDR3 region: CASSVIAGGANEQFF. CDR3 bases: TGTGCCAGCAGCGTTATAGCGGGAGGGGCCAATGAGCAGTTCTTC.

In this sample, this clone turned up once. The chain uses TRBV9 and TRBJ1-1, with D unresolved. The CDR3 consists of 15 residues. V was clipped by 4 bases and J by 4 bases, with 17 bases between them. Germline V gives CDR1 SGDLS, CDR2 YYNGEE. The DNA of the CDR3 is TGTGCCAGCAGCCCTGCGGACTACCGGGGCACTGAAGCTTTCTTT. Protein sequence: CASSPADYRGTEAFF.

The gene calls are TRBV6-5 and TRBJ2-3; 11 bases match TRBD1. The CDR3 runs to 16 residues. CDR1 is MNHEY, CDR2 SVGAGI, per germline. The V gene end was trimmed by 2 bases and the J gene end by 9 bases; junction bases not matched to a gene: 10. The CDR3 reads CASSYTEDRGHETQYF. The DNA for the CDR3 is TGTGCCAGCAGTTACACAGAGGACAGGGGGCATGAGACGCAGTATTTT.

This rearrangement joins TRBV5-1 to TRBJ2-5; D gene ambiguous. Germline CDR1 and CDR2: SGHRS and YFSETQ. The CDR3 is 13 residues long. V was shortened by 4 bases and J by 3 bases, with 10 bases between the two germline ends. The CDR3 region has the DNA TGCGCCAGCAGCAGTCACAGTAAAGAGACCCAGTACTTC. Amino acid sequence: CASSSHSKETQYF.

The rearrangement uses TRBV7-8 and TRBJ1-6; 7 bases agree with TRBD1. Germline lookup yields CDR1 SGHVS and CDR2 FQNEAQ. CDR3 length equals 15 residues. Trimming cost V 4 bases and J 8 bases; bases outside gene matches: 8. This chain's CDR3 is CASSYLARGDSPLHF. For the CDR3, the DNA is TGTGCCAGCAGCTACCTTGCCAGGGGGGATTCACCCCTCCACTTT.

The J gene is TRBJ2-7, the V gene TRBV7-8, with D possibly matching TRBD1 (5 bases). The germline V gene encodes CDR1 SGHVS and CDR2 FQNEAQ. V was shortened by 1 base and J by 5 bases, with 9 bases between the two germline ends. The CDR3 consists of 13 residues. The chain's CDR3 is CASSLVDSNEQYF. The CDR3 bases are TGTGCCAGCAGCTTAGTAGACAGTAACGAGCAGTACTTC.

The V call is TRBV19, the J call TRBJ1-3, with D tentatively TRBD1 (5 bases). Germline V gene sequence: CDR1 LNHDA, CDR2 SQIVND (reference sequence). This CDR3 comprises 17 residues. Trimming took 5 bases from V and 0 from J, leaving 17 bases between them. The CDR3 sequence is CASSPRLGTPSGNTIYF. The CDR3 bases are TGTGCCAGTAGTCCGCGACTAGGGACCCCCTCTGGAAACACCATATATTTT.